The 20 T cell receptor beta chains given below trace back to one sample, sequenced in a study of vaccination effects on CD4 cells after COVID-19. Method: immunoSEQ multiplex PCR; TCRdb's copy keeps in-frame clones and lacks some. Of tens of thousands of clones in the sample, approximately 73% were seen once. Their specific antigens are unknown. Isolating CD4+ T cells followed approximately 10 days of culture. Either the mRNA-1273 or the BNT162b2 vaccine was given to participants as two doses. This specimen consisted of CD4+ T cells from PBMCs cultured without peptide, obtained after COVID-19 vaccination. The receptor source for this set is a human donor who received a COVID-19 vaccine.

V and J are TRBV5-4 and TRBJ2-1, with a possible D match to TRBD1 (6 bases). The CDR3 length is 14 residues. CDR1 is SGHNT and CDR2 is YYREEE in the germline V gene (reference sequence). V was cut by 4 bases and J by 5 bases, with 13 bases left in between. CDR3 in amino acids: CASSLPGDHNEQFF. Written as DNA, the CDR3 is TGTGCCAGCAGCCTCCCAGGGGACCACAATGAGCAGTTCTTC.

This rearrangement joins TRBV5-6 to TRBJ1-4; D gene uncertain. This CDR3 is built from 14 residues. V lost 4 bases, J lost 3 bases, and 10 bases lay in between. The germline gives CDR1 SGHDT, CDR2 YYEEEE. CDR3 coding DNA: TGTGCCAGCAGCCCGGGGTGGCCTAATGAAAAACTGTTTTTT. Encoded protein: CASSPGWPNEKLFF.

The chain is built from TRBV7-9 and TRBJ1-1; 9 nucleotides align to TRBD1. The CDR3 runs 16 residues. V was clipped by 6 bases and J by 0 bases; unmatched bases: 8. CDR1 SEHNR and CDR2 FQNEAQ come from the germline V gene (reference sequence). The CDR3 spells CASSHGQGNMNTEAFF. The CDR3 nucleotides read TGTGCCAGCAGTCACGGACAGGGGAACATGAACACTGAAGCTTTCTTT.

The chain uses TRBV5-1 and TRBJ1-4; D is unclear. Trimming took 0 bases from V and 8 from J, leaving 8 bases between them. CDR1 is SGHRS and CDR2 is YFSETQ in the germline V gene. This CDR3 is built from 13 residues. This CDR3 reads CASSLEPYEKLFF. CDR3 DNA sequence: TGCGCCAGCAGCTTGGAGCCGTACGAAAAACTGTTTTTT.

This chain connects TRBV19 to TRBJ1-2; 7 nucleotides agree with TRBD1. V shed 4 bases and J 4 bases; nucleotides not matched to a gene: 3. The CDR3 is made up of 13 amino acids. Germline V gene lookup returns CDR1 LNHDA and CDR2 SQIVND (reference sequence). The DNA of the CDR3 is TGTGCCAGTAGTAAGGACAGGTTCTATGGCTACACCTTC. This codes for CASSKDRFYGYTF.

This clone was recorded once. DNA for the CDR3: TGCGCCAGCAGCTTGTCTCCTAATCAAGAGACCCAGTACTTC. Protein product: CASSLSPNQETQYF. The rearrangement joins TRBV5-1 to TRBJ2-5; D is unclear. The CDR3 totals 14 residues. CDR1 and CDR2 (germline): SGHRS, YFSETQ. V was cut by 1 base and J by 2 bases, with 9 bases left in between.

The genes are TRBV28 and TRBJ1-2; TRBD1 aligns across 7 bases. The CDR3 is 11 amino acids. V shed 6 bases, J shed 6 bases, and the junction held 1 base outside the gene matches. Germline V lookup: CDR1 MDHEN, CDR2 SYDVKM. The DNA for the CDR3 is TGTGCCAGCAGAACAGGGGATGGCTACACCTTC. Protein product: CASRTGDGYTF.

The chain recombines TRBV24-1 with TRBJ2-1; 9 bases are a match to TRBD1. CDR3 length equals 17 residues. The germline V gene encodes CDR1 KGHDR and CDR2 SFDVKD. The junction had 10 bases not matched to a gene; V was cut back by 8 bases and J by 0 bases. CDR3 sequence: CATTRGQGSSSYNEQFF. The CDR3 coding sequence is TGTGCCACCACCCGGGGACAGGGTTCGAGCTCCTACAATGAGCAGTTCTTC.

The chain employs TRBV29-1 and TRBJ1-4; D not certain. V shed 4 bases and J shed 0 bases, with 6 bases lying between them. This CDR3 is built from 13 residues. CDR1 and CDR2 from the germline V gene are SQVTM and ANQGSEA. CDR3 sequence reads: CSVGGSTNEKLFF. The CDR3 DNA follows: TGCAGCGTTGGAGGATCAACTAATGAAAAACTGTTTTTT.

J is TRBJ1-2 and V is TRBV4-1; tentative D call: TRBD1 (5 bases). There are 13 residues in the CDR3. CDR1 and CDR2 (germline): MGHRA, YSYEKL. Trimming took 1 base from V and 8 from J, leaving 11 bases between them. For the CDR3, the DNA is TGCGCCAGCAGCCAAGGGGGGGGTCTGGGCTACACCTTC. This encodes CASSQGGGLGYTF.

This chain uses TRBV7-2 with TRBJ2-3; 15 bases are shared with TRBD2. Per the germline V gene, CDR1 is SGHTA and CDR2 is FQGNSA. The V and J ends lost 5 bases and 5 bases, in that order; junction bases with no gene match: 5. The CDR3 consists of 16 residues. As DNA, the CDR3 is TGTGCCAGCAGCCTAGGACTAGCGGGGGGGCAAGATACGCAGTATTTT. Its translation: CASSLGLAGGQDTQYF.

CDR3 nucleotides: TGTGCCAGCAGTCGGGACAGGAACTATGGCTACACCTTC. It specifies CASSRDRNYGYTF. The chain is built from TRBV12-3 or TRBV12-4 and TRBJ1-2; 8 bases fit TRBD1. The V and J ends lost 5 bases and 2 bases, in that order; junction bases with no gene match: 1. The CDR3 contains 13 residues.

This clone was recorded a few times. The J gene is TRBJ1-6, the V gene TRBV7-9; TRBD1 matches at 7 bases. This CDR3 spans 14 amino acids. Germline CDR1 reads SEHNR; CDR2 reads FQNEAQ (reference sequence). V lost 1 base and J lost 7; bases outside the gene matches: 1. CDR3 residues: CASSLVQGNSPLHF. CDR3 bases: TGTGCCAGCAGCTTAGTACAGGGGAATTCACCCCTCCACTTT.

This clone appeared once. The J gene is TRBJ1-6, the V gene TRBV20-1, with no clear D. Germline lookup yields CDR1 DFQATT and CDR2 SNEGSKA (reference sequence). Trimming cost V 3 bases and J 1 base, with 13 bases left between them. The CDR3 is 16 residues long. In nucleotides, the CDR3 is TGCAGTGCTAGTAGGTCCGGATTATCCTATAATTCACCCCTCCACTTT. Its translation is CSASRSGLSYNSPLHF.

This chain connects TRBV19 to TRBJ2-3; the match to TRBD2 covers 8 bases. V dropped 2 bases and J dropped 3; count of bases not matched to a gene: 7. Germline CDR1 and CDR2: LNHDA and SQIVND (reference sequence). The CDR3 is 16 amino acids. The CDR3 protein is CASSIRSGGATDTQYF. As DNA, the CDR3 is TGTGCCAGTAGTATAAGAAGCGGGGGTGCTACAGATACGCAGTATTTT.

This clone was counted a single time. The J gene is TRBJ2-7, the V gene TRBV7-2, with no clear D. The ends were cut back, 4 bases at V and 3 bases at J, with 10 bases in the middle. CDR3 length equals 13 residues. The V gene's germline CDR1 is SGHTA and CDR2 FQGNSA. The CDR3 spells CASSSSGLYEQYV. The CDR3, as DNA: TGTGCCAGCAGCTCCAGTGGCCTCTACGAGCAGTACGTC.

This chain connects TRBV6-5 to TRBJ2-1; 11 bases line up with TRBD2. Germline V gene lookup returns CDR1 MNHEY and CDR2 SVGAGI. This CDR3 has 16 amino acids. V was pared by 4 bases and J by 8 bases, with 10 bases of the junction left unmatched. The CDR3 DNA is TGTGCCAGCAGTTTGAGGGCTAGCGGGGGGAAAGATGAGCAGTTCTTC. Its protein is CASSLRASGGKDEQFF.

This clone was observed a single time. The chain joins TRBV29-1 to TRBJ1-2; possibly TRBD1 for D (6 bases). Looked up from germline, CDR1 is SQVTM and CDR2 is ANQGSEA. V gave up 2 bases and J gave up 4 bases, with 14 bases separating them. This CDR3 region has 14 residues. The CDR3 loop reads CSVELKGTLYGYTF. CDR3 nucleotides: TGCAGCGTTGAACTAAAGGGGACACTCTATGGCTACACCTTC.

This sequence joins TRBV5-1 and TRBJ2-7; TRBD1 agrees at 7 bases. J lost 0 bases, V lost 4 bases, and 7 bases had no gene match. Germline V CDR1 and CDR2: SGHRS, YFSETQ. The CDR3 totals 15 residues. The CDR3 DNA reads TGCGCCAGCAGCGGGAAGACAGGGAGCTCCTACGAGCAGTACGTC. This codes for CASSGKTGSSYEQYV.

In nucleotides, the CDR3 is TGTGCCAGCAGCGCCGGTGGTAATCAGCCCCAGCATTTT. As protein: CASSAGGNQPQHF. The gene calls are TRBV7-2 and TRBJ1-5, with D unresolved. V was pared by 5 bases and J by 4 bases, with 9 bases between. Germline V lookup: CDR1 SGHTA, CDR2 FQGNSA. The CDR3 loop spans 13 amino acids.